This T cell receptor beta chain was profiled in a study of identical twins. This clonotype came up a few times. Germline assignment: CDR1 KGHSH and CDR2 LQKENI. This CDR3 has 16 amino acids. V shed 4 bases and J 0 bases; nucleotides not matched to a gene: 5. TCRdb recomputed calls from the 5' RACE reads with MiXCR, one row per CDR3 protein. Here the sample spans about 520,000 distinct CDR3 sequences, about 20% being singletons. The data were also submitted as part of a second study, on T cells expressing NK-cell markers.

Sequencing was done on a sample of CD4+ T cells sorted from blood. This sequence joins TRBV18 and TRBJ1-1; TRBD1 matches 10 bases. This clonotype was obtained from a woman in her late teens or twenties in good health. The CDR3 bases are TGTGCCAGCTCACATGACAGGGGGCGGTTGAACACTGAAGCTTTCTTT. Its protein product is CASSHDRGRLNTEAFF.